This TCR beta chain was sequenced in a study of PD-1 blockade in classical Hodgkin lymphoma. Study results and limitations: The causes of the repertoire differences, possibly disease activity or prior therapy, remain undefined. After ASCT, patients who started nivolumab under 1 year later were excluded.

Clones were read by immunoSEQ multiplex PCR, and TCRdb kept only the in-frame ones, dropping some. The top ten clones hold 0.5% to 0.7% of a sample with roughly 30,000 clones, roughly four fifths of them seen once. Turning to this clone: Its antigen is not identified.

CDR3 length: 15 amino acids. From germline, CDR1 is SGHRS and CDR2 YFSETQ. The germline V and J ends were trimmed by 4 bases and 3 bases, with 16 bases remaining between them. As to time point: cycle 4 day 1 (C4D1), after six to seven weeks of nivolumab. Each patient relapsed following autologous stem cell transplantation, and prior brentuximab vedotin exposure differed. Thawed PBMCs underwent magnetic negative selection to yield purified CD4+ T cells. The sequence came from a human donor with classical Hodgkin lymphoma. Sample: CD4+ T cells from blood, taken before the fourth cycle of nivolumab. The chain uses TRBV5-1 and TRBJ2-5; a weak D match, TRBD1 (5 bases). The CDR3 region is CASSLTLVREETQYF. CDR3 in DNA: TGCGCCAGCAGCCTCACTCTCGTCAGGGAAGAGACCCAGTACTTC.